The present T cell receptor beta chain was sequenced within a study of T cells in Graves' hyperthyroidism and ophthalmopathy. This clonotype has a count of ten or more. Diagnosis relied on clinical symptoms, serum thyroxine and TRAb, thyroid ultrasound and orbital computed tomography. The V end was cut by 6 bases, the J end by 9 bases, with 18 bases between. Germline loops: CDR1 MDHEN, CDR2 SYDVKM. The CDR3 extends over 13 amino acids. The CDR3 regions of TCR beta were amplified from RNA transcripts. With the HTBI primer set, the TCR CDR3 went through a first round of RT-PCR. TCRdb called the multiplex PCR reads again in MiXCR, with one record for every CDR3 protein. This table has hundreds of thousands of distinct CDR3 sequences, under 15% appearing once.

Sequenced: blood. V is TRBV28 and J is TRBJ2-7; D is unresolved. The TCR comes from a woman in her 30s with Graves' hyperthyroidism. The CDR3 protein is CASRSRSLRGQYF. CDR3 sequence (DNA): TGTGCCAGCAGATCCAGATCCCTACGAGGGCAGTACTTC.